The sample holds one count of the clone carrying this T cell receptor beta chain. As yet, its antigen is unknown. The data stem from a study of cytomegalovirus exposure and HLA in healthy donors. Study-wide findings and caveats: It was shown in a later analysis that HLA-associated TCR beta chains were more clonally expanded than other, equally common chains. The study designated roughly 150 TCR beta chains cytomegalovirus-associated.

Deletions cut 0 bases from V and 4 bases from J, with 7 bases between. The CDR3 runs 14 residues. Germline CDR1 is SGHRS and CDR2 is YFSETQ. PCR was performed using 60 Vbeta and 13 Jbeta primers. The authors' processing: In a later analysis, the count reached about 82 million unique TCR beta chains, with approximately 10 million shared. Assay used: immunoSEQ multiplex PCR; TCRdb lists only in-frame clones, some missing. V, J and clone size derive from that table, while D and trimming were established from the DNA sequence. The table has under 300,000 clones, around 90% seen once; the top ten hold about 1.7%.

This receptor was taken from a girl aged 2 to 10 in good health and CMV-seronegative. V and J are TRBV5-1 and TRBJ1-4, with D uncertain. Sample: PBMCs. This chain's CDR3 is CASSLGQYNEKLFF. CDR3 DNA: TGCGCCAGCAGCTTGGGGCAGTATAATGAAAAACTGTTTTTT. The whole variable domain, remainder taken from reference TRBV5-1 and TRBJ1-4, is KAGVTQTPRYLIKTRGQQVTLSCSPISGHRSVSWYQQTPGQGLQFLFEYFSETQRNKGNFPGRFSGRQFSNSRSEMNVSTLELGDSALYLCASSLGQYNEKLFFGSGTQLSVL.